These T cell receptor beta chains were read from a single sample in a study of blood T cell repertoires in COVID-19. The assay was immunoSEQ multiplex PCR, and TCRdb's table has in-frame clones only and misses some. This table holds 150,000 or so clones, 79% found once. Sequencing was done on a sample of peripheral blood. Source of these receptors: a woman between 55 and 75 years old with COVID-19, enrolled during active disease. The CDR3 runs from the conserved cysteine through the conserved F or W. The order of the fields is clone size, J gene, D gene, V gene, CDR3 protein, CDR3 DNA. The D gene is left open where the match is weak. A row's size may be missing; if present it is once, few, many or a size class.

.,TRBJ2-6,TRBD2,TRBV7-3,CASRQGASGEFFSGANVLTF,TGTGCCAGCAGGCAAGGGGCCAGCGGGGAGTTCTTCTCTGGGGCCAACGTCCTGACTTTC
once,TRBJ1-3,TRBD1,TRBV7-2,CASSLVSGTGGNTIYF,TGTGCCAGCAGCTTAGTCTCCGGGACAGGTGGAAACACCATATATTTT
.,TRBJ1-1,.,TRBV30,CAWSVSGITEAFF,TGTGCCTGGAGTGTTTCGGGGATCACTGAAGCTTTCTTT
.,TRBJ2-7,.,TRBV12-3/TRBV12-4,CASSLVVGEVYF,TGTGCCAGCAGTTTAGTAGTAGGAGAGGTGTACTTC
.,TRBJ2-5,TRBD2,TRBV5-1,CASRTSGGALQETQYF,TGCGCCAGCAGAACAAGCGGGGGGGCTCTTCAAGAGACCCAGTACTTC
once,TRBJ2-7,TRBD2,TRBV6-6,CASSAGGSVGEQYF,TGTGCCAGCAGTGCGGGAGGTTCCGTGGGGGAGCAGTACTTC
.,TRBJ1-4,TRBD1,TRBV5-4,CASSVDRGREKLFF,TGTGCCAGCAGCGTGGACAGGGGACGGGAAAAACTGTTTTTT
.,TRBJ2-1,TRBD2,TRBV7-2,CASSLNSGDNEQFF,TGTGCCAGCAGCTTAAATAGCGGGGACAATGAGCAGTTCTTC
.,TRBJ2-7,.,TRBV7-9,CASSQTPGYEQYF,TGTGCCAGCAGCCAGACCCCAGGCTACGAGCAGTACTTC
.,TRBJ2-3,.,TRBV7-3,CASSPRSSTDTQYF,TGTGCCAGCAGCCCCCGGTCGTCCACAGATACGCAGTATTTT
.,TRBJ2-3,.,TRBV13,CASRFSTGNADTQYF,TGTGCCAGCAGGTTCTCGACAGGTAACGCAGATACGCAGTATTTT
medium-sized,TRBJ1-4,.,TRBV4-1,CASSQGLITRGNEKLFF,TGCGCCAGCAGCCAAGGCCTAATTACGCGAGGGAATGAAAAACTGTTTTTT
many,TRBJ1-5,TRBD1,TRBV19,CASSLRDRGSQPQHF,TGTGCCAGTAGTCTCCGGGACAGGGGTTCTCAGCCCCAGCATTTT
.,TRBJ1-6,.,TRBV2,CASSERQGNSPLHF,TGTGCCAGCAGTGAAAGGCAGGGGAATTCACCCCTCCACTTT
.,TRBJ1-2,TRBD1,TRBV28,CASSFSGTGANYGYTF,TGTGCCAGCAGTTTTTCAGGGACAGGGGCCAACTATGGCTACACCTTC
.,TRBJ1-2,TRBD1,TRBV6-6,CASSQPGQGAGGYTF,TGTGCCAGCAGTCAGCCGGGACAGGGGGCCGGTGGCTACACCTTC
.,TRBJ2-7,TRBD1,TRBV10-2,CASKGQGDEQYF,TGCGCCAGCAAGGGACAGGGGGACGAGCAGTACTTC
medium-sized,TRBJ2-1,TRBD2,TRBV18,CASSPPSGSANEQFF,TGTGCCAGCTCACCCCCTAGCGGGAGTGCCAATGAGCAGTTCTTC
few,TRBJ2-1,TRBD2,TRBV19,CASSRTSGNNEQFF,TGTGCCAGTAGTAGGACTAGCGGGAACAATGAGCAGTTCTTC
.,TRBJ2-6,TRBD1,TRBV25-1,CASSRDRVTSGANVLTF,TGTGCCAGCAGCCGGGACAGGGTGACCTCTGGGGCCAACGTCCTGACTTTC
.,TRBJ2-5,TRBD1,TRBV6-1,CASSERIRDRVWETQYF,TGTGCCAGCAGTGAACGAATCCGGGACAGGGTATGGGAGACCCAGTACTTC
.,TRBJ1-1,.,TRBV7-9,CASSLERFRDEAFF,TGTGCCAGCAGCTTAGAGCGGTTCCGAGATGAAGCTTTCTTT
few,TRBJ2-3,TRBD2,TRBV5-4,CASSSQREWEDTQYF,TGTGCCAGCAGCTCCCAGCGGGAGTGGGAAGATACGCAGTATTTT
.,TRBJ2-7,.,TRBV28,CASSPVGKYEQYF,TGTGCCAGCAGCCCCGTGGGCAAGTACGAGCAGTACTTC
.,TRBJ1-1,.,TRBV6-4,CASSDRGLPNTEAFF,TGTGCCAGCAGTGACAGGGGACTCCCAAACACTGAAGCTTTCTTT
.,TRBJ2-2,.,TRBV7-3,CASRKLANTGELFF,TGTGCCAGCCGTAAATTAGCGAACACCGGGGAGCTGTTTTTT
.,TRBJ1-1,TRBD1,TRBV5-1,CASSWDRPNTEAFF,TGCGCCAGCAGCTGGGACAGACCGAACACTGAAGCTTTCTTT
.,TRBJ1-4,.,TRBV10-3,CAISESTMEEKLFF,TGTGCCATCAGTGAGTCAACGATGGAGGAAAAACTGTTTTTT
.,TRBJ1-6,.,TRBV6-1,CASSDGGSRSNSPLHF,TGTGCCAGCAGTGATGGGGGGAGCCGAAGTAATTCACCCCTCCACTTT
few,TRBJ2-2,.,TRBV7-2,CASSLTAHAGELFF,TGTGCCAGCAGCTTAACTGCCCACGCCGGGGAGCTGTTTTTT
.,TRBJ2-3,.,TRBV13,CASSAHRAPDTQYF,TGTGCCAGCAGCGCGCACAGGGCCCCAGATACGCAGTATTTT
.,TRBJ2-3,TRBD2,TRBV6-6,CASDLGSGRGWDTQYF,TGTGCCAGTGACCTGGGTAGCGGGAGAGGTTGGGATACGCAGTATTTT
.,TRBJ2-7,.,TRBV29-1,CSVAGEGYEQYF,TGCAGCGTTGCCGGGGAAGGATACGAGCAGTACTTC
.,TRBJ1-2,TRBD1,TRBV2,CASRETRGLYGYTF,TGTGCCAGCAGAGAGACCAGGGGGCTGTATGGCTACACCTTC
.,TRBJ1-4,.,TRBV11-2,CASSLDPLKRPEKLFF,TGTGCCAGCAGCTTAGATCCTTTGAAGCGGCCTGAGAAACTGTTTTTT
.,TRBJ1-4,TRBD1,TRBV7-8,CASSLDLTAGGSEKLFF,TGTGCCAGCAGCTTAGACCTCACAGCAGGGGGCTCAGAAAAACTGTTTTTT
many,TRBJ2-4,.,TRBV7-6,CASSLPTGITDKNIQYF,TGTGCCAGCAGCTTACCAACAGGGATTACGGACAAAAACATTCAGTACTTC
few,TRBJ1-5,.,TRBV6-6,CASSAGAGSNQPQHF,TGTGCCAGCAGTGCTGGTGCGGGTAGCAATCAGCCCCAGCATTTT
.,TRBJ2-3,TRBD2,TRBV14,CASSQRTGGADTQYF,TGTGCCAGCAGCCAAAGGACGGGAGGGGCAGATACGCAGTATTTT
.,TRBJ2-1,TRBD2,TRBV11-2,CASSGRTSGGAGEQFF,TGTGCCAGCAGCGGGAGGACTAGCGGGGGGGCCGGTGAGCAGTTCTTC
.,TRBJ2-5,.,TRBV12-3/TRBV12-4,CASRVGRQETQYF,TGTGCCAGCAGGGTTGGCAGACAAGAGACCCAGTACTTC
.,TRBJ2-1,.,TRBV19,CASRARDNEQFF,TGTGCCAGTAGGGCCAGGGACAATGAGCAGTTCTTC
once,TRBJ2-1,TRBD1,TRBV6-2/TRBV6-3,CASSAQGYEQFF,TGTGCCAGCAGTGCACAGGGGTATGAGCAGTTCTTC
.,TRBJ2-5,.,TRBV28,CASNREDHQETQYF,TGTGCCAGCAACAGGGAAGACCACCAAGAGACCCAGTACTTC
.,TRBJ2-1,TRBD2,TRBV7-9,CASSWGLAGDEQFF,TGTGCCAGCAGCTGGGGACTAGCGGGTGATGAGCAGTTCTTC
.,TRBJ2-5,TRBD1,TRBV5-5,CASSLTLIDDREETQYF,TGTGCCAGCAGCTTGACATTAATTGATGACAGGGAAGAGACCCAGTACTTC
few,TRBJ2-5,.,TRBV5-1,CASSFRSQETQYF,TGCGCCAGCAGCTTTCGGTCCCAAGAGACCCAGTACTTC
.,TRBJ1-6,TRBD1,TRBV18,CASSLHGRGDSPLHF,TGTGCCAGCTCATTGCATGGCAGGGGGGATTCACCCCTCCACTTT
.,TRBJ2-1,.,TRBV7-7,CASSPRGGSSYNEQFF,TGTGCTAGCAGCCCGAGAGGTGGGAGCTCCTACAATGAGCAGTTCTTC
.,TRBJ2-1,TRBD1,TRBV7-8,CATQGADNEQFF,TGTGCCACACAGGGGGCCGATAATGAGCAGTTCTTC
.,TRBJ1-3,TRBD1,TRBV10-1,CASTGDRIHTPGNTIYF,TGCGCCAGCACGGGGGACAGGATACACACTCCTGGAAACACCATATATTTT
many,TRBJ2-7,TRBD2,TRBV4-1,CASSQDPASGYAYEQYF,TGCGCCAGCAGCCAAGATCCGGCTAGCGGATATGCCTACGAGCAGTACTTC
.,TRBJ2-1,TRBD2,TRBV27,CASSLSRGERDEQFF,TGTGCCAGCAGTTTATCGCGGGGGGAGCGCGATGAGCAGTTCTTC
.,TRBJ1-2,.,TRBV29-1,CSVDRGDYGYTF,TGCAGCGTTGATCGGGGGGACTATGGCTACACCTTC
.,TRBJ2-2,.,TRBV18,CASSPRSGLNTGELFF,TGTGCCAGCTCACCACGGAGCGGGTTGAACACCGGGGAGCTGTTTTTT
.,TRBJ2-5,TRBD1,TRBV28,CASSVPTGGSETQYF,TGTGCCAGCAGTGTACCGACAGGGGGCAGTGAGACCCAGTACTTC
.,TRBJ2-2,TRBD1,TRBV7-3,CASSLRQGATGELFF,TGTGCCAGCAGCTTAAGACAGGGGGCAACCGGGGAGCTGTTTTTT
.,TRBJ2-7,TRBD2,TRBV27,CASSFVAGDAYEQYF,TGTGCCAGCAGTTTCGTAGCGGGGGACGCCTACGAGCAGTACTTC
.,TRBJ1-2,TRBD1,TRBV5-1,CASSPRQGANYGYTF,TGCGCCAGCAGCCCACGACAGGGGGCAAACTATGGCTACACCTTC
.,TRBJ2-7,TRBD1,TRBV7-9,CASSLGDRGSYEQYF,TGTGCCAGCAGCTTGGGGGACAGGGGATCCTACGAGCAGTACTTC